This section outlines one TCR beta chain sequence together with its context. Original handling: Quantification of nucleated cells was approximated via reference gene primer amplification. The repertoire was sequenced with immunoSEQ multiplex PCR; TCRdb's copy has only in-frame clones and lacks some. D and trimming were read from the DNA, whereas the V and J calls and clone size are those reported in that table. The table lists 250,000 to 300,000 clones, 75% to 90% of them singletons. This sample is drawn from a study of blood T cell repertoires in COVID-19. Study summary: The United States, Italy and Spain were the sources of the acute and convalescent COVID-19 samples. The analysed material was cDNA or gDNA that came from T cells, B-cell-depleted T cells, or PBMCs.

This CDR3 is 14 amino acids long. Per germline, CDR1 SGHVS and CDR2 FQNEAQ. The junction had 5 bases not matched to a gene; V was cut back by 4 bases and J by 5 bases. The sequenced sample was peripheral blood. V usage is TRBV7-8 and J usage is TRBJ2-3; 8 nucleotides match TRBD1. This receptor was identified in a woman in her forties or fifties who had recovered from COVID-19. The CDR3 sequence is CASSSGQGRDTQYF. The CDR3 nucleotides read TGTGCCAGCAGCTCAGGACAGGGACGAGATACGCAGTATTTT.